This T cell receptor beta chain derives from a study of T cell clonotyping in hematopoietic cell transplantation. Study context: Recipients' pretransplant samples followed cytoreduction. Overall study results and limits: Graft donor and pretransplant recipient Inverse Simpson Index values predicted broader posttransplant TCR diversity. Few recipient clonotypes overlapped donors; over 95% were de novo at given depth.

Remarks on this clone: Its antigen is unknown.

Assay used: immunoSEQ multiplex PCR; TCRdb lists only in-frame clones, some missing. The sample contains around 37,000 clones, roughly 85% of which appear only once. Time point here: recipient sample about 28 days before transplant, after cytoreduction. Blood collection times were about day -28 and days 30, 100, 180 posttransplant. The CDR3 runs to 16 residues. The germline V gene encodes CDR1 MDHEN and CDR2 SYDVKM. Trimming took 3 bases from V and 8 from J; bases not matched to a gene: 9. This receptor was taken from a man aged 55 to 70 with acute myeloid leukemia. Some clones in this sample may be carry-over from other donors' samples. This material consisted of peripheral blood mononuclear cells, taken before stem cell transplant. V is TRBV28 and J is TRBJ1-4; 10 nucleotides line up with TRBD1. The CDR3 DNA follows: TGTGCCAGCAGTTTCGGAGGGACAGGGGTTGGAGAAAAACTGTTTTTT. Translating gives CASSFGGTGVGEKLFF.